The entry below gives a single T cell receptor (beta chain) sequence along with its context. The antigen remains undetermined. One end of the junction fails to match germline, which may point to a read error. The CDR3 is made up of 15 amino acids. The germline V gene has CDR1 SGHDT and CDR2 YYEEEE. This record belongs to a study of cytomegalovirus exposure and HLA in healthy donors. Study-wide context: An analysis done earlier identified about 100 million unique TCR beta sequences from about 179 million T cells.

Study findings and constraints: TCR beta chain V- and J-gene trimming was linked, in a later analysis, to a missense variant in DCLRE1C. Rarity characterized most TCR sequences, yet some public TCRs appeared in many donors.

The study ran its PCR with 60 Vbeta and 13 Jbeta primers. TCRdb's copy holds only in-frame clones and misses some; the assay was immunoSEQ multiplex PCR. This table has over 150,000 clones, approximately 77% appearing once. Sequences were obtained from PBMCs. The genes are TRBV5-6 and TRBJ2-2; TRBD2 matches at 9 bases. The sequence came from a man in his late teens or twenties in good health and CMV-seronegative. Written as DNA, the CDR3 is TGTGCCAGCAGCCCTGGACTAGCGAACACCGGGGGGCTGTTTTTT. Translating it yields CASSPGLANTGGLFF.